The source of this T cell receptor beta chain is a study of blood T cell repertoires in COVID-19. Turning to the study itself: Samples of COVID-19 (acute and convalescent) were obtained from the United States, Italy and Spain.

CDR3 length equals 14 residues. Trimming pared 6 bases from V and 0 bases from J, leaving 10 bases between. The germline V gene encodes CDR1 MDHEN and CDR2 SYDVKM. In the original workflow: Amplifying reference gene primers gave estimates of nucleated cell counts. The data were produced by immunoSEQ multiplex PCR, yet TCRdb's version contains in-frame clones alone and is incomplete. V, J and clone size are those of that table, while D and trimming were read from the DNA. This sample carries fewer than 90,000 clones, 87% of them seen once, and the ten largest clones take about 16%. This clone was recorded once.

The rearrangement joins TRBV28 to TRBJ2-3, with D unresolved. Sample: peripheral blood. The clonotype was recovered from a male donor with acute or convalescent COVID-19. CDR3 protein: CASSPRPSTDTQYF. CDR3 in DNA: TGTGCCAGCAGCCCCAGGCCGAGCACAGATACGCAGTATTTT.